This TCR beta chain is drawn from a study of a mutant IDH1 vaccine in newly diagnosed glioma (dated by TCRdb to 2020 to 2022). Context from the whole study: Vaccination began 4-6 weeks after radiotherapy alone, or alongside temozolomide cycles in the chemotherapy-containing groups. Of the 25 to 40 treated patients, roughly 60% were male and approximately 40% were female, and the mean age was approximately 40 years. Before enrollment, patients had received standard therapy of radiotherapy alone, temozolomide alone, or radiochemotherapy with temozolomide; most received the combination. Visit V12 was the week-35 safety follow-up and visit V13 was the week-47 end of study. Six visits were used for peripheral blood collection: V03 (baseline), V05, V07, V10, V12 and V13. For exploratory analyses, approximately 23 treated patients had longitudinal TCRB deep sequencing done wherever samples were available. Overall results and qualifications from the work: The authors stated that sample limitations prevented analyses of patient blood samples from being reproduced. Vaccine-induced immune responses across multiple MHC alleles were detected in 93.3% of patients. PBMC samples for TCRB deep sequencing were selected based on availability. Pseudoprogression seemed to be unrelated to changes in the top peripheral T cell clonotypes found by TCRB sequencing.

Taken from cysteine to phenylalanine, the CDR3 has 14 residues. Just the 42-base CDR3 DNA is kept, in frame starting at base 1. CDR1 and CDR2, looked up from the germline V gene (reference sequence), are MNHNY and SVGAGI. At the junction V is shortened by 5 bases and J by 5 bases; bases outside the gene matches: 8. In the case of this clone: It lacks a known antigen. No clone much larger than this one lies a single base away; base qualities are absent.

The sample's time point label, decoded: week 35, safety follow-up. Each vaccine dose, consisting of 300 ug of a 20-mer mutant IDH1 peptide in Montanide, was administered subcutaneously with topical imiquimod. Patients were given eight vaccinations, in weeks 1, 3, 5, 7, 11, 15, 19 and 23, which matched visits V03 through V10. The donors had newly diagnosed IDH1-mutant astrocytomas of WHO grade 3 or 4 that showed loss of nuclear ATRX. The samples were drawn from NOA16, a multicentre, single-arm, open-label phase I trial in Germany that tested a mutant IDH1 peptide vaccine in humans for the first time. The DNeasy Blood and Tissue Kit was used to extract genomic DNA from EDTA blood for TCRB sequencing. The protocol used for the library was the immunoSEQ multiplex PCR assay. Rearranged TCR beta chain sequences were amplified with the hsTCRB Kit following the manufacturer's protocol. An Illumina MiSeq was used to sequence the TCRB libraries. In the source study's methods: The proprietary platform of the kit vendor was used for demultiplexing, trimming and gene mapping. Drawn from immuneACCESS, this table holds only the in-frame rearrangements with V and J called that TCRdb kept. Clones are partly lost; checked studies trace under half to an unresolved V gene and leave the rest unexplained. V, J and clone size are taken as reported in that table, and D and trimming were inferred from the DNA itself. Here the sample has nearly 55,000 clones; less than 90% occur a single time. The top ten constitute approximately 4.5% of the sample.

The chain employs TRBV6-6 and TRBJ1-1; a stretch of 7 junction bases matches TRBD1. The clonotype was recovered from a young woman with glioma. The sequencing used PBMCs, collected from a glioma patient whose treatment included an IDH1 peptide vaccine. CDR3 reads: CASSQTRQGTEAFF. The sequenced DNA is TGTGCCAGCAGTCAAACCAGACAGGGAACTGAAGCTTTCTTT.